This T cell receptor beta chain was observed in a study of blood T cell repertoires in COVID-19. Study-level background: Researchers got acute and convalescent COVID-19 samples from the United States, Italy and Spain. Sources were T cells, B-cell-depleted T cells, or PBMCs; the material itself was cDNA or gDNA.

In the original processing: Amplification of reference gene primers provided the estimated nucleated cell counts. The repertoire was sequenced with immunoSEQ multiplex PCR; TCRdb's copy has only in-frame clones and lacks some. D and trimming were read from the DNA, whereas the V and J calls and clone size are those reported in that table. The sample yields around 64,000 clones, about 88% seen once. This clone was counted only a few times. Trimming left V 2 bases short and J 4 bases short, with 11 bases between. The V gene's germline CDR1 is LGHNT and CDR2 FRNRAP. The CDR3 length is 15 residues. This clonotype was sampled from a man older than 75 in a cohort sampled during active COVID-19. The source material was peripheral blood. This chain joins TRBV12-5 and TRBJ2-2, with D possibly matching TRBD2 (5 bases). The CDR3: CASGLNPGVTGELFF. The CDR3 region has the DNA TGTGCTAGTGGTTTGAATCCCGGGGTCACCGGGGAGCTGTTTTTT.